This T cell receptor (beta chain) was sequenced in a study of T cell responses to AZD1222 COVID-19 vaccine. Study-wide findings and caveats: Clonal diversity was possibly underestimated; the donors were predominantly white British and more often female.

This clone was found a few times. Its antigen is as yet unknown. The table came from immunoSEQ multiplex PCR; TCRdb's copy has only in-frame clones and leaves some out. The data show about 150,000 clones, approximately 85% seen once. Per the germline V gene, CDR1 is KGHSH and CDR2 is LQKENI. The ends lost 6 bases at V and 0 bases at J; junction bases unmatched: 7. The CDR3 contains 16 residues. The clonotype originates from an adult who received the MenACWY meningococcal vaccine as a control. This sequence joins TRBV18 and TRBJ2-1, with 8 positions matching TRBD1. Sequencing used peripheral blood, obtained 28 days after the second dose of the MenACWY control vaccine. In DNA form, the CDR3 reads TGTGCCAGCTCCCCCAGGACAGGGAGCTCCTACAATGAGCAGTTCTTC. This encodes CASSPRTGSSYNEQFF.